This is a list of T cell receptor beta chains from one sample in a study of cytomegalovirus exposure and HLA in healthy donors. Clones were sequenced by immunoSEQ multiplex PCR, and TCRdb holds only the in-frame ones, with some missing. This sample's table reports some 120,000 clones. Sequencing was done on a sample of PBMCs. All receptors derive from a middle-aged man in good health and CMV-seronegative. The CDR3 runs from the conserved cysteine through the conserved F or W. The D gene is left open where the match is weak.

TRBV6-5	NA	TRBJ2-7	TGTGCCAGCAGTTACACCGCTGGCAGGGACGAGCAGTACTTC	CASSYTAGRDEQYF
TRBV11-3	NA	TRBJ2-7	TGTGCCAGCAGCTTTCGGGGAGGCCTCTCCGAGCAGTACTTC	CASSFRGGLSEQYF
TRBV18	TRBD2	TRBJ2-7	TGTGCCAGCTCACCAACGCTAGCGGGAGGGTACGAGCAGTACTTC	CASSPTLAGGYEQYF
TRBV4-2	TRBD2	TRBJ2-2	TGTGCCAGCAGCCAAGAAGTTTCCTCCCTAGCGGGAGGGACCGGGGAGCTGTTTTTT	CASSQEVSSLAGGTGELFF
TRBV5-1	NA	TRBJ2-2	TGCGCCAGCAGTGGAGTTGCGAACACCGGGGAGCTGTTTTTT	CASSGVANTGELFF
TRBV11-2	TRBD1	TRBJ1-1	TGTGCCAGCAGCCCCATCGGGACAGGGGGCTTTAGGGCTTTCTTT	CASSPIGTGGFRAFF
TRBV29-1	TRBD2	TRBJ2-7	TGCAGCGTCTCTAGCGGTCCGGATTACGAGCAGTACTTC	CSVSSGPDYEQYF
TRBV5-1	TRBD1	TRBJ1-2	TGCGCCAGCGAGCCACCCGGGACAGGGTTTAGGGGCTATGGCTACACCTTC	CASEPPGTGFRGYGYTF
TRBV6-6	NA	TRBJ2-1	TGTGCCAGCAGTTACTCGCAGGGGTGGAATGAGCAGTTCTTC	CASSYSQGWNEQFF
TRBV5-1	NA	TRBJ2-7	TGCGCCAGCAGCTTGGCCACTACTTTACCCTACGAGCAGTACTTC	CASSLATTLPYEQYF
TRBV5-4	TRBD2	TRBJ2-2	TGTGCCAGCAGCTGGTTTCTCGGGAGGTTAGGCGGGGAGCTGTTTTTT	CASSWFLGRLGGELFF
TRBV11-3	NA	TRBJ1-2	TGTGCCAGCAGTTCGTCAGGGGCCTATGGCTACACCTTC	CASSSSGAYGYTF
TRBV11-3	TRBD1	TRBJ2-7	TGTGCCAGTACAGGGGGCCCGCTGCTACACGAGCAGTACTTC	CASTGGPLLHEQYF
TRBV10-3	TRBD2	TRBJ2-1	TGTGCCACCAGACTAGCGGGAAACAATGAGCAGTTCTTC	CATRLAGNNEQFF
TRBV5-1	TRBD1	TRBJ1-1	TGCGCCAGCCGGCGACAGGGGGCTCAGAACACTGAAGCTTTCTTT	CASRRQGAQNTEAFF
TRBV5-6	TRBD2	TRBJ2-3	TGTGCCAGCAGCTTGGGCGGGAGGGCTCCAGATACGCAGTATTTT	CASSLGGRAPDTQYF
TRBV5-8	TRBD1	TRBJ1-2	TGTGCCAGCAGCGGACCGGACAGGCAGATGGGCTACACCTTC	CASSGPDRQMGYTF
TRBV5-1	TRBD1	TRBJ1-3	TGCGCCAGCAGCTTGGGGGGGACAGGCCTCAGCTCTGGAAACACCATATATTTT	CASSLGGTGLSSGNTIYF
TRBV5-4	TRBD1	TRBJ1-2	TGTGCCAGCAGCTCACCCGACAGGGGGGATGGCTACACCTTC	CASSSPDRGDGYTF
TRBV10-3	TRBD1	TRBJ2-5	TGTGCCATCAGTGAAACAGGGGTGTTGTACCAAGAGACCCAGTACTTC	CAISETGVLYQETQYF
TRBV10-1	NA	TRBJ2-5	TGCGCCAGCGCCCGCAGCGGACCAGAGACCCAGTACTTC	CASARSGPETQYF
TRBV5-1	NA	TRBJ2-5	TGCGCCAGCAGCTTGGCTGATAGTGGCAGGGCAGAGACCCAGTACTTC	CASSLADSGRAETQYF
TRBV9	NA	TRBJ1-3	TGTGCCAGCAGCGTAGAAGCGAGCTCTGGAAACACCATATATTTT	CASSVEASSGNTIYF
TRBV30	NA	TRBJ1-5	TGTGCCTGGAGTGTAAGTTGGAGGCAGCCCCAGCATTTT	CAWSVSWRQPQHF
TRBV4-2	TRBD2	TRBJ2-7	TGTGCCAGCAGCCCGATACTAGCGGGAGCCTACGAGCAGTACTTC	CASSPILAGAYEQYF
TRBV7-8	TRBD2	TRBJ2-7	TGTGCCAGCAGCTTAGCTTCATCGGGGACCGGACTAGCGGGCTACGAGCAGTACTTC	CASSLASSGTGLAGYEQYF
TRBV29-1	NA	TRBJ2-6	TGCAGCGTTGAAGATCAGTATATCTCTGGGGCCAACGTCCTGACTTTC	CSVEDQYISGANVLTF
TRBV7-2	TRBD2	TRBJ2-7	TGTGCCACCATGCCGGGACTAGCCAAAGGCGAGCAGTACTTC	CATMPGLAKGEQYF
TRBV7-2	NA	TRBJ2-3	TGTGCCAGCAGCTCCGGCACAGATACGCAGTATTTT	CASSSGTDTQYF
TRBV7-3	TRBD2	TRBJ2-5	TGTGCCAGCAGCCCTGGGGGACTAGCAAGCTCGGAGACCCAGTACTTC	CASSPGGLASSETQYF
TRBV5-1	TRBD1	TRBJ1-1	TGCGCCAGCAGCGCCGCCGGGACAGCGAACACTGAAGCTTTCTTT	CASSAAGTANTEAFF
TRBV25-1	NA	TRBJ1-1	TGTGCCAGCAGTCCCCAGGGGAGACAAACGGCTGAAGCTTTCTTT	CASSPQGRQTAEAFF
TRBV10-1	TRBD1	TRBJ2-2	TGCGCCAGCAGTCCACTCCGCCTGGACAGGGGGCTTTTCGGGGAGCTGTTTTTT	CASSPLRLDRGLFGELFF
TRBV5-4	TRBD1	TRBJ2-7	TGTGCCAGCAGCTCGGGGACAGGCTCAGACTACGAGCAGTACTTC	CASSSGTGSDYEQYF
TRBV5-8	TRBD1	TRBJ2-7	TGTGCCAGCAGCAAACGACAGGGAGCCTACGAGCAGTACTTC	CASSKRQGAYEQYF
TRBV15	TRBD1	TRBJ1-4	TGTGCCACCAACCTGCTCGGACAGGCCGAAAAACTGTTTTTT	CATNLLGQAEKLFF
TRBV7-6	TRBD1	TRBJ1-2	TGTGCCAGCAGCTTAGCCCCACAGGGGAACTATGGCTACACCTTC	CASSLAPQGNYGYTF
TRBV6-1	TRBD2	TRBJ2-5	TGTGCCAGCACGGGGTTAGCGGGATGGGGGACCCAGTACTTC	CASTGLAGWGTQYF
TRBV18	NA	TRBJ1-5	TGTGCCAGCTCCCCTAGCGGGGAGCCTAATCAGCCCCAGCATTTT	CASSPSGEPNQPQHF
TRBV5-6	NA	TRBJ2-3	TGTGCCAGCAGCGTGCAAATGGCGGGTTTGGATACGCAGTATTTT	CASSVQMAGLDTQYF
TRBV9	NA	TRBJ2-3	TGTGCCAGCAGCGTTTGGGAAGGGACAAACACAGATACGCAGTATTTT	CASSVWEGTNTDTQYF
TRBV6-5	NA	TRBJ2-2	TGTGCCAGCAGTCACGACAGTTCGAACACCGGGGAGCTGTTTTTT	CASSHDSSNTGELFF
TRBV5-1	NA	TRBJ1-4	TGCGCCAGCAGCTTGAACGCGGTTGAAAAACTGTTTTTT	CASSLNAVEKLFF
TRBV28	TRBD2	TRBJ2-7	TGTGCCAGCAGTTTGATGGCTAGCGGGAGGGCTCGAAACGAGCAGTACTTC	CASSLMASGRARNEQYF
TRBV7-9	NA	TRBJ2-2	TGTGCCAGCAGCTTAGCGACTGGATCCACCGGGGAGCTGTTTTTT	CASSLATGSTGELFF
TRBV4-1	NA	TRBJ2-7	TGCGCCAGCAGCCAATCCGGGAGTTCCTACGAGCAGTACTTC	CASSQSGSSYEQYF
TRBV9	TRBD1	TRBJ1-2	TGTGCCAGCAGAAAACAGGGGGCAGACTATGGCTACACCTTC	CASRKQGADYGYTF
TRBV29-1	NA	TRBJ2-5	TGCAGCCTCTCCGCGGGATTTACGGAGACCCAGTACTTC	CSLSAGFTETQYF
TRBV6-1	TRBD1	TRBJ2-7	TGTGCCAGCAGCCTAACGTGGGGACAGGTCTACGAGCAGTACTTC	CASSLTWGQVYEQYF
TRBV7-3	NA	TRBJ2-5	TGTGCCAGCAGCTTGAGGCCGGGGGTTACAGCTTACCAAGAGACCCAGTACTTC	CASSLRPGVTAYQETQYF
TRBV6-1	TRBD2	TRBJ2-4	TGTGCCAGCAGTGAACTAGCGGGAGGGCTAGCCAAAAACATTCAGTACTTC	CASSELAGGLAKNIQYF
TRBV7-2	TRBD2	TRBJ2-3	TGTGCCAGCAGCCCCAGGACGGGAGGGCCGGATACGCAGTATTTT	CASSPRTGGPDTQYF
TRBV13	TRBD1	TRBJ1-3	TGTGCCAGTCGTAAACCCGGGACAGGGCTTCTCTCTGGAAACACCATATATTTT	CASRKPGTGLLSGNTIYF